These T cell receptor beta chains were read from a single sample in a study of Ad26.COV2.S vaccination and SARS-CoV-2 variants. Profiled with immunoSEQ multiplex PCR; TCRdb holds only in-frame clones, not every one. Counted here are roughly 180,000 clones, approximately 88% occurring once; the ten biggest clones make up about 5.5%. The source was peripheral blood, collected after recovery from COVID-19. The source is a human donor who had recovered from COVID-19. Both conserved end residues are part of each CDR3. A D gene is named only where the DNA matches it firmly. Expanded clones are given a class, and other clones once, few, many or no size at all.

clone size	V gene	J gene	D gene	CDR3 protein	CDR3 DNA
few	TRBV3-1/TRBV3-2	TRBJ2-7	TRBD2	CASSQDREIWLAGVNEQYF	TGTGCCAGCAGCCAAGATCGTGAGATTTGGCTAGCGGGAGTGAACGAGCAGTACTTC
.	TRBV2	TRBJ2-7	TRBD2	CASSAPRASGRLEQYF	TGTGCCAGCAGTGCTCCCCGGGCTAGCGGTAGATTAGAGCAGTACTTC
.	TRBV6-1	TRBJ2-1	.	CASSDQGLINEQFF	TGTGCCAGCAGTGACCAAGGGCTAATCAATGAGCAGTTCTTC
.	TRBV30	TRBJ2-7	.	CAWSGGKMAYEQYF	TGTGCCTGGAGTGGGGGGAAGATGGCCTACGAGCAGTACTTC
few	TRBV2	TRBJ1-3	TRBD1	CASSLDRPPSGNTIYF	TGTGCCAGCTCTTTGGACAGGCCTCCCTCTGGAAACACCATATATTTT
.	TRBV7-2	TRBJ2-5	.	CASSPAGLRQETQYF	TGTGCCAGCAGCCCCGCGGGTCTGAGACAAGAGACCCAGTACTTC
.	TRBV7-6	TRBJ2-5	TRBD2	CASSLTSGVETQYF	TGTGCCAGCAGCTTAACTAGCGGAGTCGAGACCCAGTACTTC
.	TRBV5-4	TRBJ2-5	.	CASSVNQETQYF	TGTGCCAGCAGCGTCAACCAAGAGACCCAGTACTTC
.	TRBV3-1/TRBV3-2	TRBJ1-5	.	CASSPSSNQPQHF	TGTGCCAGCAGCCCCTCTAGCAATCAGCCCCAGCATTTT
.	TRBV5-1	TRBJ2-7	TRBD1	CASSGIRDRVYEQYF	TGCGCCAGCAGCGGAATCCGGGACAGGGTCTACGAGCAGTACTTC
.	TRBV14	TRBJ2-2	.	CASSQDWGNTGELFF	TGTGCCAGCAGCCAAGATTGGGGGAACACCGGGGAGCTGTTTTTT
.	TRBV3-1/TRBV3-2	TRBJ2-5	TRBD1	CASTPGQGQETQYF	TGTGCCAGCACGCCCGGACAGGGGCAAGAGACCCAGTACTTC
.	TRBV5-3	TRBJ2-7	.	CARSLVLDPSYEQYF	TGTGCCAGAAGCTTGGTTCTGGACCCTTCCTACGAGCAGTACTTC
.	TRBV7-3	TRBJ1-1	.	CASSLIGGTREAFF	TGTGCCAGCAGCTTAATAGGAGGGACAAGGGAAGCTTTCTTT
.	TRBV5-1	TRBJ2-1	.	CASSLPSGSYNEQFF	TGCGCCAGCAGCCTTCCATCTGGCTCCTACAATGAGCAGTTCTTC
.	TRBV7-7	TRBJ2-1	TRBD2	CASSLGTSSLHEQFF	TGTGCTAGCAGCTTAGGGACTAGCAGCCTCCATGAGCAGTTCTTC
.	TRBV2	TRBJ1-2	.	CASPPPGDYGYTF	TGTGCCAGCCCACCTCCCGGGGATTATGGCTACACCTTC
.	TRBV25-1	TRBJ2-5	TRBD2	CASSDGRDETQYF	TGTGCCAGCAGCGACGGGAGGGATGAGACCCAGTACTTC
.	TRBV10-3	TRBJ2-1	.	CAIKRGNEQFF	TGTGCCATCAAACGAGGCAATGAGCAGTTCTTC
once	TRBV27	TRBJ2-7	.	CASSLMSGFYEQYF	TGTGCCAGCAGTTTGATGAGCGGTTTCTACGAGCAGTACTTC
once	TRBV5-1	TRBJ1-6	.	CASSLGDKFSPLHF	TGCGCCAGCAGCTTGGGTGACAAGTTTTCACCCCTCCACTTT
.	TRBV29-1	TRBJ1-2	TRBD1	CSVPDRGLSNYGYTF	TGCAGCGTTCCTGACAGGGGGCTCTCTAACTATGGCTACACCTTC
.	TRBV3-1/TRBV3-2	TRBJ2-1	TRBD2	CASSQAGSGNEQFF	TGTGCCAGCAGCCAAGCGGGTAGCGGGAATGAGCAGTTCTTC
.	TRBV18	TRBJ1-1	.	CASSQGGKAFF	TGTGCCAGCTCACAGGGAGGTAAAGCTTTCTTT
once	TRBV5-8	TRBJ2-3	TRBD2	CASTPGLAWGDTQYF	TGTGCCAGCACCCCGGGACTAGCGTGGGGAGATACGCAGTATTTT
.	TRBV18	TRBJ1-2	.	CASSPKRAQGFYGYTF	TGTGCCAGCTCACCAAAACGGGCACAGGGATTCTATGGCTACACCTTC
few	TRBV2	TRBJ1-6	TRBD1	CASRGDSSPLHF	TGTGCCAGCAGGGGGGACAGTTCACCCCTCCACTTT
.	TRBV4-2	TRBJ1-1	.	CASSQEHRDTEAFF	TGTGCCAGCAGCCAAGAGCATCGGGACACTGAAGCTTTCTTT
.	TRBV7-2	TRBJ2-1	.	CASSFFSGNNNEQFF	TGTGCCAGCAGCTTTTTTAGCGGTAACAACAATGAGCAGTTCTTC
.	TRBV3-1/TRBV3-2	TRBJ1-2	.	CASTYEGGYTF	TGTGCCAGCACCTACGAGGGGGGCTACACCTTC
once	TRBV20-1	TRBJ2-7	TRBD2	CSASPGLAGNEQYF	TGCAGTGCTAGTCCCGGACTAGCGGGAAACGAGCAGTACTTC
.	TRBV28	TRBJ2-7	.	CASSPGHSYEQYF	TGTGCCAGCAGTCCGGGACACTCCTACGAGCAGTACTTC
.	TRBV6-2/TRBV6-3	TRBJ2-3	.	CASSPPPTQYF	TGTGCCAGCAGTCCCCCGCCCACGCAGTATTTT
.	TRBV19	TRBJ2-3	.	CASSISGIPDTQYF	TGTGCCAGTAGTATTAGTGGGATTCCAGATACGCAGTATTTT
.	TRBV7-2	TRBJ2-5	.	CASSLFQGGETQYF	TGTGCCAGCAGCCTTTTTCAGGGCGGGGAGACCCAGTACTTC
.	TRBV9	TRBJ2-5	.	CASSVGGQETQYF	TGTGCCAGCAGCGTAGGTGGGCAAGAGACCCAGTACTTC
.	TRBV7-9	TRBJ1-2	.	CASSPQETYGYTF	TGTGCCAGCAGCCCCCAGGAGACTTATGGCTACACCTTC
.	TRBV24-1	TRBJ1-2	.	CATSDFEGEGYTF	TGTGCCACCAGTGATTTCGAGGGGGAAGGCTACACCTTC
.	TRBV28	TRBJ2-7	.	CASQLDSGTYEQYF	TGTGCCAGCCAATTGGACAGTGGGACCTACGAGCAGTACTTC
.	TRBV7-6	TRBJ2-5	.	CASSLYAAETQYF	TGTGCCAGCAGCTTATATGCAGCCGAGACCCAGTACTTC
.	TRBV28	TRBJ1-3	.	CASSLRGGGNTIYF	TGTGCCAGCAGTTTAAGGGGGGGTGGAAACACCATATATTTT
.	TRBV28	TRBJ2-5	.	CASSRGETQYF	TGTGCCAGCAGCCGGGGAGAGACCCAGTACTTC
.	TRBV2	TRBJ1-3	.	CASSDYGLIGNTIYF	TGTGCCAGCAGTGACTATGGGCTCATTGGAAACACCATATATTTT
.	TRBV10-3	TRBJ1-2	.	CAISGEGDGYTF	TGTGCCATCAGTGGAGAAGGAGATGGCTACACCTTC
.	TRBV12-3/TRBV12-4	TRBJ2-7	.	CASSLSGGEQYF	TGTGCCAGCAGTTTATCTGGGGGCGAGCAGTACTTC
few	TRBV30	TRBJ1-6	.	CACGQSSYNSPLHF	TGTGCCTGCGGTCAGAGCTCCTATAATTCACCCCTCCACTTT
.	TRBV2	TRBJ2-7	.	CAHRLTDPYEQYF	TGTGCCCATCGTTTGACGGATCCCTACGAGCAGTACTTC
.	TRBV5-1	TRBJ2-3	.	CASRQGQSEADTQYF	TGCGCCAGCAGGCAGGGTCAGTCCGAAGCAGATACGCAGTATTTT
.	TRBV4-1	TRBJ2-2	.	CASSQATNTGELFF	TGCGCCAGCAGCCAGGCCACCAACACCGGGGAGCTGTTTTTT
few	TRBV21-1	TRBJ1-6	.	CASNPGQGPSYNSPLHF	TGTGCCAGCAACCCCGGACAGGGACCCTCCTATAATTCACCCCTCCACTTT
.	TRBV14	TRBJ1-1	.	CASSLQVGTEAFF	TGTGCCAGCAGCCTCCAAGTGGGCACTGAAGCTTTCTTT
.	TRBV18	TRBJ1-3	TRBD1	CASSPGQKPSGNTIYF	TGTGCCAGCTCACCGGGACAGAAGCCCTCTGGAAACACCATATATTTT
.	TRBV28	TRBJ1-1	.	CASSSDRGLNTEAFF	TGTGCCAGCAGTTCTGACCGCGGGCTCAACACTGAAGCTTTCTTT
.	TRBV19	TRBJ1-5	.	CASTLDGAFNQPQHF	TGTGCCAGTACCCTGGACGGAGCTTTCAATCAGCCCCAGCATTTT
.	TRBV27	TRBJ1-5	TRBD1	CASSSGTGGSQPQHF	TGTGCCAGCAGTTCCGGGACAGGGGGAAGTCAGCCCCAGCATTTT
.	TRBV4-1	TRBJ1-6	.	CASSHRPRRGGNSPLHF	TGCGCCAGCAGCCACCGACCGCGCCGGGGAGGAAATTCACCCCTCCACTTT
.	TRBV6-5	TRBJ2-7	.	CASSQKSRGGQQYF	TGTGCCAGCAGCCAAAAATCGAGGGGTGGGCAGCAGTACTTC
once	TRBV18	TRBJ2-7	TRBD1	CASSLRQGTYEQYF	TGTGCCAGCTCACTCCGACAGGGCACCTACGAGCAGTACTTC
.	TRBV29-1	TRBJ1-1	TRBD1	CSVGTGMNTEAFF	TGCAGCGTTGGGACAGGGATGAACACTGAAGCTTTCTTT
.	TRBV7-2	TRBJ1-3	.	CASSLEGTSGNTIYF	TGTGCCAGCAGCTTAGAAGGAACCTCTGGAAACACCATATATTTT